This entry lists 29 T cell receptor beta chains sequenced from one sample in a study of cytomegalovirus exposure and HLA in healthy donors. The PCR contained 60 Vbeta and 13 Jbeta primers. Clones were sequenced by immunoSEQ multiplex PCR, and TCRdb holds only the in-frame ones, with some missing. This table has about 110,000 clones, roughly 70% appearing once. The sequenced sample was PBMCs. These receptor sequences come from a woman aged 40 to 50 in good health and CMV-seronegative.

This clone was picked up a small number of times. The chain joins TRBV11-2 to TRBJ2-3, with 9 bases matching TRBD1. The CDR3 spans 15 residues. Germline CDR1 is SGHAT and CDR2 is FQNNGV. J gave up 3 bases and V 5 bases, and 6 bases lay outside the gene matches. The CDR3 here is CASSMVTGGTDTQYF. The DNA of the CDR3 is TGTGCCAGCAGCATGGTGACAGGGGGTACAGATACGCAGTATTTT.

This chain uses TRBV6-5 with TRBJ1-2; D might be TRBD1 (5 bases). V lost 11 bases and J 6 bases, leaving 13 bases between the germline ends. Per germline, CDR1 MNHEY and CDR2 SVGAGI. This CDR3 comprises 11 residues. The CDR3 region is CAAREMNGYTF. The CDR3 DNA follows: TGTGCCGCCAGGGAAATGAATGGCTACACCTTC.

This clone has just one count. This chain links TRBV6-6 with TRBJ2-1; tentative D call: TRBD2 (6 bases). V was pared by 6 bases and J by 6 bases, with 15 bases between. The germline V gene encodes CDR1 MNHNY and CDR2 SVGAGI (reference sequence). CDR3 length equals 14 residues. This CDR3 reads CASSRGRRGNEQFF. CDR3 sequence (DNA): TGTGCCAGCAGCCGCGGCAGGCGGGGCAATGAGCAGTTCTTC.

DNA of the CDR3: TGCAGCGTGAAGACCGGTGAGGTCGGTGAAGCTTTCTTT. Its translation: CSVKTGEVGEAFF. The chain combines TRBV29-1 with TRBJ1-1; D gene uncertain. Germline CDR1 and CDR2: SQVTM and ANQGSEA. The CDR3 has 13 residues. V lost 6 bases to trimming and J lost 7 bases, with 18 bases between them.

V gene TRBV27 combines with J gene TRBJ2-3; 8 nucleotides align to TRBD1. This CDR3 is built from 15 residues. Per germline, CDR1 MNHEY and CDR2 SMNVEV (reference sequence). The junction had 6 bases not matched to a gene; V was cut back by 5 bases and J by 2 bases. CDR3 sequence (DNA): TGTGCCAGCAGTCCTGGGACAGGCCTCACAGATACGCAGTATTTT. As protein: CASSPGTGLTDTQYF.

V and J are TRBV19 and TRBJ2-5; TRBD2 matches 11 bases. The DNA end is more similar to TRBJ2-7, so the J call may be wrong. Germline V lookup: CDR1 LNHDA, CDR2 SQIVND (reference sequence). The CDR3 runs to 14 residues. CDR3 sequence (DNA): TGTGCCAGTAGTACTATAGCGGGAGGGGACGAGCAGTACTTC. The encoded protein is CASSTIAGGDEQYF.

The chain uses TRBV7-2 and TRBJ1-3; 8 bases fit TRBD1. The trim removed 2 bases at V and 3 bases at J, leaving 3 bases unmatched. The CDR3 sequence is 15 residues long. CDR1 and CDR2 (germline): SGHTA, FQGNSA. For the CDR3, the DNA is TGTGCCAGCAGCTTACAGGGGGCGCGTGGAAACACCATATATTTT. Residues: CASSLQGARGNTIYF. Filled out from reference TRBV7-2 and TRBJ1-3, the complete variable domain reads GAGVSQSPSNKVTEKGKDVELRCDPISGHTALYWYRQSLGQGLEFLIYFQGNSAPDKSGLPSDRFSAERTGGSVSTLTIQRTQQEDSAVYLCASSLQGARGNTIYFGEGSWLTVV.

The chain links TRBV25-1 to TRBJ1-1, with TRBD1 identical over 11 bases. The CDR3 totals 14 residues. Looked up from germline, CDR1 is MGHDK and CDR2 is SYGVNS. V gave up 5 bases and J gave up 8 bases; unmatched junction bases: 7. CDR3 amino acids: CASSTRTGGTEAFF. The CDR3 bases are TGTGCCAGCAGTACACGGACAGGGGGCACCGAAGCTTTCTTT.

V gene TRBV27 combines with J gene TRBJ2-2; 12 bases map to TRBD2. The length of the CDR3 is 15 residues. With 6 bases clipped from V and 6 bases from J, the junction kept 5 bases outside the gene matches. Germline V gene lookup returns CDR1 MNHEY and CDR2 SMNVEV (reference sequence). CDR3 region: CASRPPSGGAGELFF. The CDR3 DNA reads as TGTGCCAGCAGACCGCCTAGCGGGGGGGCCGGGGAGCTGTTTTTT.

This clone came up a few times. The gene calls are TRBV9 and TRBJ2-7, with D unresolved. The V gene's germline CDR1 is SGDLS and CDR2 YYNGEE. Trimming shortened V by 4 bases and J by 2 bases, and 16 bases separated the two germline ends. The CDR3 contains 15 residues. The CDR3 loop is CASSPRGADTYEQYF. CDR3 in DNA: TGTGCCAGCAGCCCCCGAGGAGCAGATACCTACGAGCAGTACTTC.

This clone was detected only a few times. The genes are TRBV19 and TRBJ2-4; TRBD2 agrees at 7 bases. There are 14 residues in the CDR3. Germline lookup yields CDR1 LNHDA and CDR2 SQIVND (reference sequence). V shed 6 bases and J 8 bases; nucleotides not matched to a gene: 10. CDR3 residues: CASSLSGSGDIQYF. The CDR3 DNA sequence: TGTGCCAGTAGCCTTAGCGGGTCCGGGGACATTCAGTACTTC.

The chain combines TRBV19 with TRBJ2-1, with 10 bases lining up with TRBD1. Germline assignment: CDR1 LNHDA and CDR2 SQIVND (reference sequence). The CDR3 is made up of 17 amino acids. With V trimmed by 3 bases and J by 8 bases, 13 bases remained unmatched. CDR3 region: CASSMIPGTGVRDEQFF. CDR3 sequence (DNA): TGTGCCAGTAGTATGATACCCGGGACAGGGGTCCGGGATGAGCAGTTCTTC.

The chain recombines TRBV18 with TRBJ2-1, with 8 bases that match TRBD1. Germline V gene lookup returns CDR1 KGHSH and CDR2 LQKENI. The junction had 3 bases not matched to a gene; V was cut back by 1 base and J by 4 bases. The CDR3 length is 15 residues. CDR3 sequence: CASSPRQGAYNEQFF. CDR3 bases: TGTGCCAGCTCACCACGGCAGGGGGCGTACAATGAGCAGTTCTTC.

The chain couples TRBV10-3 to TRBJ2-1; 7 bases line up with TRBD2. Germline V gene lookup returns CDR1 ENHRY and CDR2 SYGVKD. The CDR3 length is 15 residues. V trimming: 0 bases; J trimming: 8 bases; junction bases outside the gene matches: 7. For the CDR3, the DNA is TGTGCCATCAGTGAGTCGCGGGGAGGGTTCGATGAGCAGTTCTTC. Amino acid sequence: CAISESRGGFDEQFF.

The sample holds a few counts of this clone. This chain links TRBV5-6 with TRBJ1-1; D call uncertain. CDR3 length: 15 amino acids. Trimming took off 0 bases at V and 2 bases at J, with 11 bases between the two ends. Germline CDR1 SGHDT, CDR2 YYEEEE. DNA for the CDR3: TGTGCCAGCAGCTTGGAGTGGCAAAAAAACACTGAAGCTTTCTTT. It translates to CASSLEWQKNTEAFF.

The chain recombines TRBV5-4 with TRBJ2-7; 7 bases align to TRBD1. This CDR3 contains 13 residues. Germline trimming cut 0 bases from V and 6 bases from J; bases unmatched to any gene: 3. Germline V gene sequence: CDR1 SGHNT, CDR2 YYREEE (reference sequence). The CDR3 nucleotides are TGTGCCAGCAGCTTGGCAGGGGGAACCGAGCAGTACTTC. It codes for CASSLAGGTEQYF.

J is TRBJ2-6 and V is TRBV18; D remains unclear. From germline, CDR1 is KGHSH and CDR2 LQKENI. V was pared by 3 bases and J by 1 base, with 10 bases between. This CDR3 comprises 16 residues. The CDR3 reads CASSPSPRSGANVLTF. CDR3 in DNA: TGTGCCAGCTCACCGTCCCCCAGGTCTGGGGCCAACGTCCTGACTTTC.

The chain combines TRBV28 with TRBJ1-6; weak D call: TRBD1 (6 bases). Germline loops: CDR1 MDHEN, CDR2 SYDVKM. This CDR3 has 15 amino acids. Trimming shortened V by 3 bases and J by 9 bases, and 15 bases separated the two germline ends. CDR3 loop: CASSFLSGVSSPLHF. In DNA, the CDR3 is TGTGCCAGCAGTTTCTTGTCAGGGGTTAGTTCACCCCTCCACTTT. The full variable domain, rest sourced from reference TRBV28 and TRBJ1-6, is DVKVTQSSRYLVKRTGEKVFLECVQDMDHENMFWYRQDPGLGLRLIYFSYDVKMKEKGDIPEGYSVSREKKERFSLILESASTNQTSMYLCASSFLSGVSSPLHFGNGTRLTVT.

The chain recombines TRBV6-5 with TRBJ2-7; 11 bases are shared with TRBD2. The CDR3 totals 12 residues. Germline V gene data show CDR1 as MNHEY and CDR2 as SVGAGI. J lost 7 bases, V lost 5 bases, and 1 base had no gene match. DNA of the CDR3: TGTGCCAGCAGTCGACTAGCGGGAGAGCAGTACTTC. This translates into CASSRLAGEQYF.

This clone was detected only a few times. This chain links TRBV25-1 with TRBJ2-3, with 10 bases lining up with TRBD1. From germline, CDR1 is MGHDK and CDR2 SYGVNS. The CDR3 totals 13 residues. V shed 9 bases, J shed 5 bases, and the junction held 5 bases outside the gene matches. The CDR3 DNA sequence: TGTGCCAGGCGACAGGGGGCAGGAGATACGCAGTATTTT. Residues: CARRQGAGDTQYF.

This clone was observed a few times. V gene TRBV21-1 combines with J gene TRBJ2-6; the table's D call TRBD1 went unverified against the DNA. TRBV21-1 is listed as a pseudogene. This CDR3 has 19 amino acids. CDR3 nucleotides: TGTGCCAGGCCATCACCAGGGGGGACAGGGGGCTCTGGGGCCAACGTCCTGACTTTC. Its protein is CARPSPGGTGGSGANVLTF.

The gene calls are TRBV7-3 and TRBJ2-3; weak D call: TRBD2 (6 bases). CDR1 and CDR2 (germline): SGHTA, FQGTGA. Deletions cut 3 bases from V and 0 bases from J, with 13 bases between. The CDR3 runs to 16 residues. CDR3 region: CASSFGRDTSTDTQYF. DNA for the CDR3: TGTGCCAGCAGCTTCGGGCGGGATACTAGCACAGATACGCAGTATTTT.

V gene TRBV28 combines with J gene TRBJ2-1; TRBD2 matches 8 bases. The length of the CDR3 is 15 residues. V gave up 7 bases and J gave up 2 bases; unmatched junction bases: 7. Germline values: CDR1 MDHEN, CDR2 SYDVKM. The CDR3 DNA reads as TGTGCCAGCACTACGAGCGGGGGCACCTACAATGAGCAGTTCTTC. Protein sequence: CASTTSGGTYNEQFF.

The chain has TRBV6-6 and TRBJ2-5; D is undetermined. There are 12 residues in the CDR3. Germline values: CDR1 MNHNY, CDR2 SVGAGI (reference sequence). The V gene lost 7 bases and the J gene lost 2 bases, with 8 bases spanning the gap. The CDR3 nucleotides read TGTGCCAGCACCATGAGGCAAGAGACCCAGTACTTC. It codes for CASTMRQETQYF.

The chain uses TRBV19 and TRBJ1-3; D call uncertain. Trimming removed 3 bases at V and 2 bases at J, with 5 bases between. Germline V gene sequence: CDR1 LNHDA, CDR2 SQIVND (reference sequence). CDR3 size: 13 residues. As DNA, the CDR3 is TGTGCCAGTAGTATGAGTCCTGGAAACACCATATATTTT. Translated, it gives CASSMSPGNTIYF.

The chain combines TRBV7-2 with TRBJ2-5; TRBD1 agrees at 7 bases. With V trimmed by 0 bases and J by 4 bases, 5 bases remained unmatched. This CDR3 region has 15 residues. Germline V CDR1 and CDR2: SGHTA, FQGNSA. The CDR3 loop reads CASSLATTGAETQYF. CDR3 coding DNA: TGTGCCAGCAGCTTAGCAACTACAGGGGCAGAGACCCAGTACTTC.

The V call is TRBV11-2, the J call TRBJ1-4, with 8 positions matching TRBD1. The CDR3 has 15 residues. Per the germline V gene, CDR1 is SGHAT and CDR2 is FQNNGV. V shed 4 bases and J 4 bases; nucleotides not matched to a gene: 5. CDR3 region: CASSSQGAGNEKLFF. The CDR3 nucleotides read TGTGCCAGCAGCTCCCAGGGGGCGGGTAATGAAAAACTGTTTTTT.

The rearrangement links TRBV5-1 to TRBJ2-1, with 11 nucleotides matching TRBD2. Germline assignment: CDR1 SGHRS and CDR2 YFSETQ. This CDR3 contains 16 residues. With V trimmed by 4 bases and J by 5 bases, 8 bases remained unmatched. The CDR3 is CASSKGGTSGDNEQFF. The CDR3 DNA sequence: TGCGCCAGCAGCAAGGGAGGGACTAGCGGAGACAATGAGCAGTTCTTC.

The chain combines TRBV7-9 with TRBJ2-5; the D gene is possibly TRBD1 (6 bases). Deletions cut 1 base from V and 5 bases from J, with 11 bases between. The germline gives CDR1 SEHNR, CDR2 FQNEAQ (reference sequence). The CDR3 is made up of 14 amino acids. The CDR3 bases are TGTGCCAGCAGCTTAGGAGGGCAGGGGGAGACCCAGTACTTC. Translating gives CASSLGGQGETQYF.